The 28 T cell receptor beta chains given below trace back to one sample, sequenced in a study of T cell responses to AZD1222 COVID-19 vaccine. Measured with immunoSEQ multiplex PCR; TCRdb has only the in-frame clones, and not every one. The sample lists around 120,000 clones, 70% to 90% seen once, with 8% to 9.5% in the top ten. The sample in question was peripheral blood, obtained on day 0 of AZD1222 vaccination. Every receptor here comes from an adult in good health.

In nucleotides, the CDR3 is TGTGCCATCAAAGAGGGGCGGACCCAAGAGACCCAGTACTTC. Amino acids: CAIKEGRTQETQYF. This chain joins TRBV10-3 and TRBJ2-5, with D perhaps TRBD1 or TRBD2 (5 bases each). The V end was cut by 7 bases, the J end by 1 base, with 13 bases between. This CDR3 is 14 amino acids long. Germline CDR1 reads ENHRY; CDR2 reads SYGVKD.

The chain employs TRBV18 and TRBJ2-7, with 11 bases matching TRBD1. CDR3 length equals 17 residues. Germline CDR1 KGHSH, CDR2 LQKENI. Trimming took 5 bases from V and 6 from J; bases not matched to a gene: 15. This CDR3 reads CASSGEAWTGGSGEQYF. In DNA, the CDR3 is TGTGCCAGCTCAGGCGAGGCTTGGACAGGGGGCTCGGGCGAGCAGTACTTC.

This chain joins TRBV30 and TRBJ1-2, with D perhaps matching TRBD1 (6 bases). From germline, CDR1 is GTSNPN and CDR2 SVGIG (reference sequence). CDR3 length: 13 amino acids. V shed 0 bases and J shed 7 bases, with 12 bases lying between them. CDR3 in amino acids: CAWSVQDRVGYTF. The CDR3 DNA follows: TGTGCCTGGAGTGTACAGGACAGAGTTGGCTACACCTTC.

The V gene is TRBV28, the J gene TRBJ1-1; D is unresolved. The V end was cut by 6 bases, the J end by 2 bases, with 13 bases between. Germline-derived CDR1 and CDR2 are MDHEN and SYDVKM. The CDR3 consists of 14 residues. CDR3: CASSPLIRNTEAFF. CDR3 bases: TGTGCCAGCAGCCCCCTGATAAGAAACACTGAAGCTTTCTTT.

The CDR3 region has the DNA TGTGCCAGCAGCTTAGGGGGTTTCCTGGTCGGAGCTTTCTTT. As protein: CASSLGGFLVGAFF. V usage is TRBV13 and J usage is TRBJ1-1; D remains ambiguous. Germline V lookup: CDR1 PRHDT, CDR2 FYEKMQ (reference sequence). V dropped 0 bases and J dropped 10 bases, with 15 bases sitting between them. The CDR3 has 14 amino acids.

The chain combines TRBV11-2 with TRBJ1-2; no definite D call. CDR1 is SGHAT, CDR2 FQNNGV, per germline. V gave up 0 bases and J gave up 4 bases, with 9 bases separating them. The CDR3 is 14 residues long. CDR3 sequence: CASSLDPAGYGYTF. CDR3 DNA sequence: TGTGCCAGCAGCTTAGACCCGGCGGGCTATGGCTACACCTTC.

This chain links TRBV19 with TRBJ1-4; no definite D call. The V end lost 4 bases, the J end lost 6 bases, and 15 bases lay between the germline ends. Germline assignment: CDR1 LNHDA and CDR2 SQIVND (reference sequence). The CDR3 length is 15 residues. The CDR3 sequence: CASSKTSTRDEKLFF. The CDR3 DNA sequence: TGTGCCAGTAGTAAAACATCGACCCGGGATGAAAAACTGTTTTTT.

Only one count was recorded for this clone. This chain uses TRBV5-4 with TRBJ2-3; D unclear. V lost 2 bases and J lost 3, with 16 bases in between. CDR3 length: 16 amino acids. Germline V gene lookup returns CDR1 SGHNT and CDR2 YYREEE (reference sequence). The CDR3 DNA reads TGTGCCAGCAGCTTCCATACAACTGGGCAGACAGATACGCAGTATTTT. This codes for CASSFHTTGQTDTQYF.

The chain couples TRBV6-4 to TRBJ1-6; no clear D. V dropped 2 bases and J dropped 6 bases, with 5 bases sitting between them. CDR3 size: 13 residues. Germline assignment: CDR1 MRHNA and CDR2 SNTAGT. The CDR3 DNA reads TGTGCCAGCAGTGACCGGTCTAATTCACCCCTCCACTTT. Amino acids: CASSDRSNSPLHF.

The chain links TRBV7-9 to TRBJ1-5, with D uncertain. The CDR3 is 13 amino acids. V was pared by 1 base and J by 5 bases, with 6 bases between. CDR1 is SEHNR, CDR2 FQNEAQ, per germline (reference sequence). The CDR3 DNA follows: TGTGCCAGCAGCTTAGAGGTTGATCAGCCCCAGCATTTT. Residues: CASSLEVDQPQHF.

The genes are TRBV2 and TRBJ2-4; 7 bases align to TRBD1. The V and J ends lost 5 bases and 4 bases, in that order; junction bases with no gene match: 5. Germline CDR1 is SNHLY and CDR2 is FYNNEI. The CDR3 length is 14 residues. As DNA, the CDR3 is TGTGCCAGCAGTTCTTGGGACAGTAAAAACATTCAGTACTTC. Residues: CASSSWDSKNIQYF. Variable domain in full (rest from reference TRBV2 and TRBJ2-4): EPEVTQTPSHQVTQMGQEVILRCVPISNHLYFYWYRQILGQKVEFLVSFYNNEISEKSEIFDDQFSVERPDGSNFTLKIRSTKLEDSAMYFCASSSWDSKNIQYFGAGTRLSVL.

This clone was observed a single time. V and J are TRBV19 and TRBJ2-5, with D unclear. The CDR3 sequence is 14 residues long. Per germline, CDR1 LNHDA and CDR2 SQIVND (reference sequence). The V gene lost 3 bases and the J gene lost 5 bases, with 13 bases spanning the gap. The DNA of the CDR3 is TGTGCCAGTAGTATCCCCGGACGGTGGGAGACCCAGTACTTC. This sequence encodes CASSIPGRWETQYF.

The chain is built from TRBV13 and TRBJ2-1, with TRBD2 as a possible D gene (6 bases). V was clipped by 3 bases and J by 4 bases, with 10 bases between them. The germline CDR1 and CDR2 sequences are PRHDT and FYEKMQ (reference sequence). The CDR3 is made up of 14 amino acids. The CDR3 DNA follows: TGTGCCAGCAGCTTCGGGACTTTTTACAATGAGCAGTTCTTC. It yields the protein CASSFGTFYNEQFF.

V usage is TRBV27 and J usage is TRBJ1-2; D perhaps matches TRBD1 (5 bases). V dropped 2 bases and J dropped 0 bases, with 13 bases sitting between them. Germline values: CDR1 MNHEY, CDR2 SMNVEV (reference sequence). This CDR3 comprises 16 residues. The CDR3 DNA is TGTGCCAGCAGTTTAGGGGGTGGTAGAGCTAACTATGGCTACACCTTC. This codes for CASSLGGGRANYGYTF.

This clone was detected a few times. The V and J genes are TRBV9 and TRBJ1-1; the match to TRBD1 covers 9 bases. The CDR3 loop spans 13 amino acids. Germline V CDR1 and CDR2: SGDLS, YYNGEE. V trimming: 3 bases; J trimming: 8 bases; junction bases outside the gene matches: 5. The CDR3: CASSGQTGGEAFF. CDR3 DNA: TGTGCCAGCAGCGGACAAACAGGGGGCGAAGCTTTCTTT.

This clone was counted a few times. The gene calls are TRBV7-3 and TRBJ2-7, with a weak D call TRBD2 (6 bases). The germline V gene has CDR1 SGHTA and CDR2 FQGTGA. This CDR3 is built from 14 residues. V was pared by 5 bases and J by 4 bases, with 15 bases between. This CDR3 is CASSPGTGEYEQYF. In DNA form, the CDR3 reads TGTGCCAGCAGCCCCGGGACGGGAGAATACGAGCAGTACTTC.

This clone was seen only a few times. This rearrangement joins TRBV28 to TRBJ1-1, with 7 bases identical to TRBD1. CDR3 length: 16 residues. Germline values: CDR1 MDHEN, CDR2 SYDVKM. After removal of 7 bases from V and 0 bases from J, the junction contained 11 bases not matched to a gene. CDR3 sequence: CASTPGGGPMNTEAFF. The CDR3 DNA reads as TGTGCCAGCACCCCAGGGGGGGGGCCCATGAACACTGAAGCTTTCTTT.

The DNA for the CDR3 is TGTGCCTGGAAAGGCGCTCAAGAGACCCAGTACTTC. This translates into CAWKGAQETQYF. The chain combines TRBV30 with TRBJ2-5; D is ambiguous. V was pared by 4 bases and J by 2 bases, with 8 bases between. CDR1 and CDR2 (germline): GTSNPN, SVGIG (reference sequence). This CDR3 has 12 amino acids.

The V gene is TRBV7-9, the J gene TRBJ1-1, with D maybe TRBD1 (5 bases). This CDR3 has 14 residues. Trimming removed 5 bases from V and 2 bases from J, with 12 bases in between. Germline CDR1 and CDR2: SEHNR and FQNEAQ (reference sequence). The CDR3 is CASSRRQSNTEAFF. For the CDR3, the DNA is TGTGCCAGCAGCCGGAGACAGAGCAACACTGAAGCTTTCTTT.

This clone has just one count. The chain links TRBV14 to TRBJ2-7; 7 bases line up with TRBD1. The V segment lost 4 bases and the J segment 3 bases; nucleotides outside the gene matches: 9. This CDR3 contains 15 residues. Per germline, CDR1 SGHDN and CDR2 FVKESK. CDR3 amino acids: CASSPGTALFYEQYF. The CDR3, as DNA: TGTGCCAGCAGCCCCGGGACAGCCCTATTCTACGAGCAGTACTTC.

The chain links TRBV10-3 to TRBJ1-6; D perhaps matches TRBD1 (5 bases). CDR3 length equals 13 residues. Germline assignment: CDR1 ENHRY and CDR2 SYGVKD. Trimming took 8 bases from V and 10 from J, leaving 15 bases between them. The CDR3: CAIAQGSWSPLHF. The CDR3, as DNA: TGTGCCATCGCCCAGGGAAGTTGGTCACCCCTCCACTTT.

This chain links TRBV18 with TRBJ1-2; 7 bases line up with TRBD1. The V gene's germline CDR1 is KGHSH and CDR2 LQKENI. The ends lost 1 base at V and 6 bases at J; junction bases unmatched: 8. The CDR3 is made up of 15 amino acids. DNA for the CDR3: TGTGCCAGCTCACCACAAGACAGGGTGCGCGATGGCTACACCTTC. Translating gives CASSPQDRVRDGYTF.

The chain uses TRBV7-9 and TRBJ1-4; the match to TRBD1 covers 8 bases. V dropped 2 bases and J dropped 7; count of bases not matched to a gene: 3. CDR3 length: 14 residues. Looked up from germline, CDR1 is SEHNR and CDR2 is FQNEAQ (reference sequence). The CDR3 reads CASSLQGAGEKLFF. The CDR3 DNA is TGTGCCAGCAGCTTACAGGGGGCGGGTGAAAAACTGTTTTTT.

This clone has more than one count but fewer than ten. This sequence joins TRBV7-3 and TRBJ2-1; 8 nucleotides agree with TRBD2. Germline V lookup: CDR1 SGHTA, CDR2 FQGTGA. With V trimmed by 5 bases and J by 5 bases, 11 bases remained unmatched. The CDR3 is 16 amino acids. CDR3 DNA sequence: TGTGCCAGCAGCCCCTCCGGTACTAGCGGAAACAATGAGCAGTTCTTC. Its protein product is CASSPSGTSGNNEQFF.

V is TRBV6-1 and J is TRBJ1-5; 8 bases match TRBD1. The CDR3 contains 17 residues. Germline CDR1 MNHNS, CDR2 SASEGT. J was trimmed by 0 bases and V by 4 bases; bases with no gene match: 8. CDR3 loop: CASSAKDRADSNQPQHF. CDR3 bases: TGTGCCAGCAGTGCCAAGGACAGGGCGGATAGCAATCAGCCCCAGCATTTT.

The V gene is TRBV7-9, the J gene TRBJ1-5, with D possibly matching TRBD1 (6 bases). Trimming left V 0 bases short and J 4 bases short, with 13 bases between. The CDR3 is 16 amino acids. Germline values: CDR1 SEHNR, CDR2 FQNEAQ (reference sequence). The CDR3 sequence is CASSLALGGGNQPQHF. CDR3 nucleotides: TGTGCCAGCAGCTTAGCGTTGGGGGGCGGTAATCAGCCCCAGCATTTT.

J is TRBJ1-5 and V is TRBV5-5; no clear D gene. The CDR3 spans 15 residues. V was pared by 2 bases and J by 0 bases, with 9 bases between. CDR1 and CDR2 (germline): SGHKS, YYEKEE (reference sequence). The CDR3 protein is CASSFRYNSNQPQHF. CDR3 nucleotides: TGTGCCAGCAGCTTTAGATATAATAGCAATCAGCCCCAGCATTTT.

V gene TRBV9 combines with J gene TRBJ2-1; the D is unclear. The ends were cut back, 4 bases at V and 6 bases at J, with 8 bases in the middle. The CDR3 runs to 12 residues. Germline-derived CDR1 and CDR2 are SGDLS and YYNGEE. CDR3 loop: CASSPMGNEQFF. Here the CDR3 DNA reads TGTGCCAGCAGCCCCATGGGCAATGAGCAGTTCTTC.